Listed here are 21 T cell receptor beta chains from one sample, sequenced in a study of T cell repertoires in cytomegalovirus infection. MiXCR was run by TCRdb on the reads, yielding one entry per CDR3 protein. The table records 700,000 to 900,000 distinct CDR3 sequences, around 29% of them present only once. These TCRs are of unknown antigen specificity. The material was cultured CD8+ T cells from PBMCs, obtained from culture after CMV antigen stimulation. The receptor source for this set is a human donor in good health (CMV status not recorded). Some clones in this sample may be carry-over from other donors' samples.

In this sample, this clonotype turned up a few times. This chain links TRBV6-2 or TRBV6-3 with TRBJ1-2; D ambiguous. The CDR3 loop spans 14 amino acids. Trimming took off 8 bases at V and 4 bases at J, with 17 bases between the two ends. Germline V lookup: CDR1 MNHEY, CDR2 SVGEGT. For the CDR3, the DNA is TGTGCCAGCCTAGGAAGCAGGCGCTCCTATGGCTACACCTTC. This gives the protein CASLGSRRSYGYTF.

DNA for the CDR3: TGTGCCAGCAGCGAGGAGCTAGGAGGGACCCAGTACTTC. Protein product: CASSEELGGTQYF. V gene TRBV9 combines with J gene TRBJ2-5; a possible D gene is TRBD2 (5 bases). V lost 3 bases and J lost 7, with 13 bases in between. Per the germline V gene, CDR1 is SGDLS and CDR2 is YYNGEE. This CDR3 spans 13 amino acids.

This clonotype came up a few times. This chain joins TRBV7-9 and TRBJ2-5; TRBD2 agrees at 9 bases. Germline V lookup: CDR1 SEHNR, CDR2 FQNEAQ (reference sequence). The junction had 7 bases not matched to a gene; V was cut back by 5 bases and J by 9 bases. The CDR3 runs 13 residues. The CDR3 bases are TGTGCCAGCAGCCCCCCTAGCGGGAACGCCCAGTACTTC. The encoded protein is CASSPPSGNAQYF.

Ten or more counts support this clonotype. The chain combines TRBV7-2 with TRBJ2-1, with D uncertain. This CDR3 has 13 residues. V shed 2 bases and J shed 6 bases, with 8 bases lying between them. Germline CDR1 reads SGHTA; CDR2 reads FQGNSA. CDR3 sequence: CASSLLEFNEQFF. CDR3 sequence (DNA): TGTGCCAGCAGCTTATTGGAGTTCAATGAGCAGTTCTTC.

In this sample, this clonotype turned up many times. The rearrangement joins TRBV6-5 to TRBJ1-1; D not certain. V dropped 4 bases and J dropped 1 base, with 13 bases sitting between them. Germline CDR1 and CDR2: MNHEY and SVGAGI. The CDR3 extends over 15 amino acids. As DNA, the CDR3 is TGTGCCAGCAGTTCTCCTAGGGAGGGGAACACTGAAGCTTTCTTT. Protein product: CASSSPREGNTEAFF.

There are a few counts of this clonotype. The chain couples TRBV7-9 to TRBJ2-1; no clear D. The CDR3 runs to 15 residues. Germline CDR1 and CDR2: SEHNR and FQNEAQ (reference sequence). Trimming pared 1 base from V and 7 bases from J, leaving 14 bases between. CDR3 nucleotide sequence: TGTGCCAGCAGCTTAGTTTCTACAGCCAAGAATGAGCAGTTCTTC. It codes for CASSLVSTAKNEQFF.

This clonotype was seen only a few times. This chain joins TRBV27 and TRBJ2-1; D is possibly TRBD2 (6 bases). The CDR3 runs to 16 residues. The V gene lost 4 bases and the J gene lost 5 bases, with 18 bases spanning the gap. Per the germline V gene, CDR1 is MNHEY and CDR2 is SMNVEV (reference sequence). Written as DNA, the CDR3 is TGTGCCAGCAGTTCAGCTCCCGGGACTTTTCACAATGAGCAGTTCTTC. This encodes CASSSAPGTFHNEQFF.

This clonotype was counted ten times or more. V usage is TRBV12-3 or TRBV12-4 and J usage is TRBJ1-1; 7 bases are a match to TRBD1. CDR3 size: 15 residues. V shed 3 bases, J shed 3 bases, and the junction held 7 bases outside the gene matches. CDR3 bases: TGTGCCAGCAGTTTCGGCAGGGGGTTGGACACTGAAGCTTTCTTT. It translates to CASSFGRGLDTEAFF.

This rearrangement joins TRBV6-6 to TRBJ2-5, with D uncertain. The CDR3 is 13 residues long. Trimming shortened V by 1 base and J by 5 bases, and 8 bases separated the two germline ends. CDR1 and CDR2 from the germline V gene are MNHNY and SVGAGI (reference sequence). CDR3 coding DNA: TGTGCCAGCAGTTACTACGGCGCCGAGACCCAGTACTTC. Translating it yields CASSYYGAETQYF.

The chain recombines TRBV5-4 with TRBJ2-5; 13 nucleotides match TRBD2. V shed 3 bases and J 5 bases; nucleotides not matched to a gene: 4. The CDR3 is 15 amino acids. Germline CDR1 and CDR2: SGHNT and YYREEE (reference sequence). CDR3 sequence reads: CASSYGLAGVETQYF. The CDR3 coding sequence is TGTGCCAGCAGCTACGGACTAGCGGGGGTGGAGACCCAGTACTTC.

The J gene is TRBJ2-2, the V gene TRBV7-9, with TRBD1 matching over 12 bases. J was trimmed by 5 bases and V by 5 bases; bases with no gene match: 18. This CDR3 is built from 20 residues. The germline V gene has CDR1 SEHNR and CDR2 FQNEAQ (reference sequence). The CDR3 loop reads CASSGRNSPGQGARTGELFF. The CDR3 bases are TGTGCCAGCAGCGGACGAAATAGTCCGGGACAGGGGGCGCGGACCGGGGAGCTGTTTTTT.

There are many counts of this clonotype. This chain connects TRBV6-5 to TRBJ1-6; D is unclear. V was shortened by 2 bases and J by 7 bases, with 9 bases between the two germline ends. The CDR3 sequence is 14 residues long. The V gene's germline CDR1 is MNHEY and CDR2 SVGAGI. The CDR3: CASSYNDGNSPLHF. CDR3 bases: TGTGCCAGCAGTTACAATGACGGGAATTCACCCCTCCACTTT.

The chain combines TRBV4-1 with TRBJ2-7; possible D gene TRBD1, 6 bases. CDR1 and CDR2 from the germline V gene are MGHRA and YSYEKL. Trimming left V 1 base short and J 3 bases short, with 19 bases between. The CDR3 has 17 amino acids. The CDR3 DNA reads TGCGCCAGCAGCCAAGCGACAGGCGGAGAATTGGGCTACGAGCAGTACTTC. This translates into CASSQATGGELGYEQYF.

This sequence joins TRBV18 and TRBJ2-4; TRBD1 aligns across 10 bases. The germline CDR1 and CDR2 sequences are KGHSH and LQKENI. The CDR3 is 19 amino acids. V gave up 0 bases and J gave up 0 bases; unmatched junction bases: 8. The CDR3 is CASSPPGTGASRAKNIQYF. Written as DNA, the CDR3 is TGTGCCAGCTCACCACCAGGGACAGGGGCGTCTCGAGCCAAAAACATTCAGTACTTC.

This clonotype has a count of ten or more. This rearrangement joins TRBV7-6 to TRBJ2-3; 8 nucleotides line up with TRBD1. This CDR3 is built from 18 residues. The V gene's germline CDR1 is SGHVS and CDR2 FNYEAQ. J lost 0 bases, V lost 2 bases, and 10 bases had no gene match. The CDR3 loop is CASSLRLVDRASTDTQYF. The DNA for the CDR3 is TGTGCCAGCAGCTTACGACTAGTGGACAGGGCTAGCACAGATACGCAGTATTTT.

The chain has TRBV4-3 and TRBJ1-5; D gene unclear. V lost 0 bases and J 7 bases, leaving 10 bases between the germline ends. This CDR3 has 14 amino acids. The germline CDR1 and CDR2 sequences are LGHNA and YSLEER. Here the CDR3 reads CASSQEEGIQPQHF. CDR3 coding DNA: TGCGCCAGCAGCCAAGAGGAGGGAATCCAGCCCCAGCATTTT.

V is TRBV7-9 and J is TRBJ1-1, with 7 bases lining up with TRBD1. Germline V lookup: CDR1 SEHNR, CDR2 FQNEAQ (reference sequence). This CDR3 is built from 17 residues. V lost 1 base to trimming and J lost 4 bases; unmatched junction nucleotides: 12. As DNA, the CDR3 is TGTGCCAGCAGCTTAGAGCGTTACAGGGGAACGGGCACTGAAGCTTTCTTT. Translated: CASSLERYRGTGTEAFF.

Here the CDR3 reads CASSEALFTGELFF. CDR3 nucleotides: TGTGCCAGCAGTGAAGCCCTCTTCACCGGGGAGCTGTTTTTT. The chain uses TRBV2 and TRBJ2-2; D uncertain. CDR1 is SNHLY and CDR2 is FYNNEI in the germline V gene. The CDR3 is 14 amino acids. Deletions cut 0 bases from V and 4 bases from J, with 6 bases between. Drawing the rest from reference TRBV2 and TRBJ2-2, the complete variable domain is EPEVTQTPSHQVTQMGQEVILRCVPISNHLYFYWYRQILGQKVEFLVSFYNNEISEKSEIFDDQFSVERPDGSNFTLKIRSTKLEDSAMYFCASSEALFTGELFFGEGSRLTVL.

V usage is TRBV12-3 or TRBV12-4 and J usage is TRBJ2-7; D is possibly TRBD2 (5 bases). Trimming took off 2 bases at V and 1 base at J, with 9 bases between the two ends. This CDR3 has 14 residues. The CDR3 DNA follows: TGTGCCAGCAGTTTACGACCGGGGTCCTACGAGCAGTACTTC. Its translation is CASSLRPGSYEQYF.

The chain combines TRBV27 with TRBJ2-1; maybe TRBD2 (5 bases). This CDR3 has 16 residues. CDR1 MNHEY and CDR2 SMNVEV come from the germline V gene (reference sequence). Deletions cut 6 bases from V and 1 base from J, with 16 bases between. CDR3 protein: CASRPWKTGSYNEQFF. In DNA form, the CDR3 reads TGTGCCAGCAGACCTTGGAAGACGGGGTCCTACAATGAGCAGTTCTTC.

This clonotype was recorded many times. The chain joins TRBV12-3 or TRBV12-4 to TRBJ2-7; D gene ambiguous. The germline V and J ends were trimmed by 6 bases and 2 bases, with 11 bases remaining between them. CDR3 length: 13 amino acids. CDR3 nucleotides: TGTGCCAGCAGCTATGGGCTCACCTACGAGCAGTACGTC. Translating it yields CASSYGLTYEQYV.